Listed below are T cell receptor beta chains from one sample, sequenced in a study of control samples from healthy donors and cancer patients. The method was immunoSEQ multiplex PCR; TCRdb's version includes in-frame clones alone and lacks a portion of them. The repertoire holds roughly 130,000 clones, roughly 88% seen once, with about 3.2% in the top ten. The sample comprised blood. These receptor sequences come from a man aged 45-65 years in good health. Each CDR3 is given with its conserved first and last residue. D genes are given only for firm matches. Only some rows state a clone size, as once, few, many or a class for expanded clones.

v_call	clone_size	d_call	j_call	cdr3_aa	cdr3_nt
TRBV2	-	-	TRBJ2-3	CASSEMGGPRTDTQYF	TGTGCCAGCAGTGAGATGGGGGGGCCGCGGACAGATACGCAGTATTTT
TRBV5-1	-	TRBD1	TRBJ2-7	CASSLIKGQSYEQYF	TGCGCCAGCAGCTTGATAAAGGGACAGTCCTACGAGCAGTACTTC
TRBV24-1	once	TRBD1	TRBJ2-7	CATSDLGTGGETVLRNEQYF	TGTGCCACCAGTGATTTAGGGACAGGGGGCGAAACTGTCCTCCGAAACGAGCAGTACTTC
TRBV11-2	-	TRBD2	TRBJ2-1	CASSLGLAGGHNEQFF	TGTGCCAGCAGCTTAGGACTAGCGGGGGGGCACAATGAGCAGTTCTTC
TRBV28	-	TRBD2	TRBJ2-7	CASSSSGADYEQYF	TGTGCCAGCAGCTCCAGCGGGGCCGACTACGAGCAGTACTTC
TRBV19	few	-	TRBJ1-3	CASNPGRQYSGNTIYF	TGTGCCAGTAACCCGGGACGTCAGTACTCTGGAAACACCATATATTTT
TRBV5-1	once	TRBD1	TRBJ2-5	CASRIGQGQETQYF	TGCGCCAGCAGGATAGGACAGGGTCAAGAGACCCAGTACTTC
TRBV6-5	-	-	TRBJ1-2	CASSTSGGRSYGYTF	TGTGCCAGCAGCACCTCGGGGGGGCGCAGCTATGGCTACACCTTC
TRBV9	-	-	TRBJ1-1	CASSVGSNTEAFF	TGTGCCAGCAGCGTGGGGTCGAACACTGAAGCTTTCTTT
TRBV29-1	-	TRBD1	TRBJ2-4	CSVGTGENIQYF	TGCAGCGTAGGAACAGGGGAAAACATTCAGTACTTC
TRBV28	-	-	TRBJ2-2	CASSGYRTGELFF	TGTGCCAGCAGCGGGTACAGAACCGGGGAGCTGTTTTTT
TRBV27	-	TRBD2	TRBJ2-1	CASSSPLISGGLSSYNEQFF	TGTGCCAGCAGTTCCCCCTTAATTAGCGGGGGGTTAAGCTCCTACAATGAGCAGTTCTTC
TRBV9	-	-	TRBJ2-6	CASSVVGSGANVLTF	TGTGCCAGCAGCGTAGTGGGCTCCGGGGCCAACGTCCTGACTTTC
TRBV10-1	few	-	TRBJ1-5	CASSEGTQPQHF	TGCGCCAGCAGTGAGGGGACTCAGCCCCAGCATTTT
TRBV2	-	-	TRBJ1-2	CASALFEAGYTF	TGTGCCAGCGCTCTTTTTGAGGCTGGCTACACCTTC
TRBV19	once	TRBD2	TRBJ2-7	CASSSIIGTSVNEQYF	TGTGCCAGTAGTTCGATCATCGGGACTAGCGTGAACGAGCAGTACTTC
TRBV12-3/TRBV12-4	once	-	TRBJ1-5	CASRGGNQPQHF	TGTGCCAGCCGGGGAGGCAATCAGCCCCAGCATTTT
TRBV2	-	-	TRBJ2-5	CACIADRQETQYF	TGTGCCTGCATAGCGGACCGACAAGAGACCCAGTACTTC
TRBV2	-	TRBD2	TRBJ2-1	CASSEFRQIKDLLAGGTNEQFF	TGTGCCAGCAGTGAATTTCGACAGATTAAAGACTTACTAGCGGGGGGGACGAATGAGCAGTTCTTC
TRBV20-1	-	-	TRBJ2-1	CSASDGTSRTNEQFF	TGCAGTGCTAGTGACGGGACCTCTAGAACCAATGAGCAGTTCTTC
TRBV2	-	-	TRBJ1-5	CASSDSRTLYSNQPQHF	TGTGCCAGCAGTGACAGCCGAACTCTTTATAGCAATCAGCCCCAGCATTTT
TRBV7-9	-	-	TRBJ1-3	CASSFQTGNTIYF	TGTGCCAGCAGCTTTCAAACTGGAAACACCATATATTTT
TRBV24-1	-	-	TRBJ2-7	CATSDGGSPEQYF	TGTGCCACCAGTGATGGAGGTTCCCCCGAGCAGTACTTC
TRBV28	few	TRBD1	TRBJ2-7	CASSLRTGGSYEQYF	TGTGCCAGCAGTTTACGGACAGGAGGCTCCTACGAGCAGTACTTC
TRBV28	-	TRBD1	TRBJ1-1	CASKQGGFRNTEAFF	TGTGCCAGTAAACAGGGGGGTTTTCGTAACACTGAAGCTTTCTTT
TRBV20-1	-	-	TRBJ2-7	CSATPGAGQYF	TGCAGTGCTACGCCTGGGGCAGGGCAATACTTC
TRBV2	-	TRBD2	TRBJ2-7	CASSLADLAEQYF	TGTGCCAGCAGTCTAGCGGACTTAGCCGAGCAGTACTTC
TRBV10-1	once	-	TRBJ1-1	CATQQGLNTEAFF	TGCGCCACACAACAGGGTTTGAACACTGAAGCTTTCTTT
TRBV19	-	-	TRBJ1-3	CASSNPDSSGNTIYF	TGTGCCAGTAGTAACCCGGACAGCTCTGGAAACACCATATATTTT
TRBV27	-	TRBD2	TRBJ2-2	CASSLWSSGAYTGELFF	TGTGCCAGCAGTTTATGGAGTAGCGGGGCATACACCGGGGAGCTGTTTTTT
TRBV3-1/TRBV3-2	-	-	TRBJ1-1	CASSQAISPEAFF	TGTGCCAGCAGCCAAGCTATATCCCCCGAAGCTTTCTTT
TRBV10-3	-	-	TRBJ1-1	CAISESEGRGDTEAFF	TGTGCCATCAGTGAGTCTGAGGGGCGCGGGGACACTGAAGCTTTCTTT
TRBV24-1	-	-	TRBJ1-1	CATSAGAGTLRGEAFF	TGTGCCACCAGTGCTGGCGCCGGGACCTTGAGGGGGGAAGCTTTCTTT
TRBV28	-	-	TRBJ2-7	CASSPSGAQSSYEQYF	TGTGCCAGCAGTCCTTCAGGGGCCCAGAGCTCCTACGAGCAGTACTTC
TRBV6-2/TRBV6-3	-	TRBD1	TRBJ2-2	CASSFGQGRATGELFF	TGTGCCAGCAGTTTCGGACAGGGTAGAGCCACCGGGGAGCTGTTTTTT
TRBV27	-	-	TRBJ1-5	CASSLGANQPQHF	TGTGCCAGCAGTTTGGGTGCGAATCAGCCCCAGCATTTT
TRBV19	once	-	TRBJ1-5	CASSIGRGNQPQHF	TGTGCCAGTAGTATAGGCAGGGGCAATCAGCCCCAGCATTTT
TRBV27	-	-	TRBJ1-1	CASSPRLGDTEAFF	TGTGCCAGCAGTCCTAGGCTAGGGGACACTGAAGCTTTCTTT
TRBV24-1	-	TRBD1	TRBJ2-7	CATSDPGQGYEQYF	TGTGCCACCAGTGACCCGGGACAGGGCTACGAGCAGTACTTC
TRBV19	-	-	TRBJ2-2	CASSIPGDAVTGELFF	TGTGCCAGTAGTATTCCCGGGGACGCGGTCACCGGGGAGCTGTTTTTT
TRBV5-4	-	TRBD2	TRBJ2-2	CASTRTSGGRNTGELFF	TGTGCCAGCACTAGGACTAGCGGGGGAAGGAACACCGGGGAGCTGTTTTTT
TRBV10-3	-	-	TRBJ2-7	CAIRGPGTLSYEQYF	TGTGCCATCAGGGGACCCGGGACACTCAGCTACGAGCAGTACTTC
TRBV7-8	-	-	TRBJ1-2	CASGAGRSYGYTF	TGTGCCAGCGGGGCAGGGCGGTCCTATGGCTACACCTTC
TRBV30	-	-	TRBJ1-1	CAWAYPNTEAFF	TGTGCCTGGGCCTATCCGAACACTGAAGCTTTCTTT
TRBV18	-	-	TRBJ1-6	CASSPPQGSLHF	TGTGCCAGCTCACCACCTCAGGGTTCCCTCCACTTT
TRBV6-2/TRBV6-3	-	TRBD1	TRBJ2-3	CASSPRDRVTDTQYF	TGTGCCAGCAGTCCCCGGGACAGGGTCACAGATACGCAGTATTTT
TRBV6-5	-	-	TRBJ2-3	CASSRDPRTDTQYF	TGTGCCAGCAGCCGCGACCCACGCACAGATACGCAGTATTTT
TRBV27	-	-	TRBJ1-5	CASRLTGVSANQPQHF	TGTGCCAGCAGGCTTACCGGGGTCTCTGCTAATCAGCCCCAGCATTTT
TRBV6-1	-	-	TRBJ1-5	CASSEQQPLGQPQHF	TGTGCCAGCAGTGAACAACAGCCGCTGGGACAGCCCCAGCATTTT
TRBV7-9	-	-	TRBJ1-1	CASSLMGPAFF	TGTGCCAGCAGCTTGATGGGGCCCGCTTTCTTT
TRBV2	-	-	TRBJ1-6	CASSEARWTSSYNSPLHF	TGTGCCAGCAGTGAAGCTAGGTGGACGAGCTCCTATAATTCACCCCTCCACTTT
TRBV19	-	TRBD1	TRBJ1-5	CASINRGSNQPQHF	TGTGCCAGTATTAACAGGGGAAGCAATCAGCCCCAGCATTTT